This T cell receptor (beta chain) was captured in a study of cytomegalovirus exposure and HLA in healthy donors. Study-level information: Roughly 80 million unique TCRs from HLA-typed donors were held in an early data release. Study-level results: For TCR beta chains, V- and J-gene trimming was later linked to a missense DCLRE1C variant. Most TCR beta V segments were productive about 90% or about 30% of the time in an earlier analysis.

Germline assignment: CDR1 SGHRS and CDR2 YFSETQ. The CDR3 sequence is 14 residues long. J was trimmed by 9 bases and V by 4 bases; bases with no gene match: 7. Points on this clone: Its antigen is not identified.

PCR involved 60 Vbeta and 13 Jbeta primers. The data were produced by immunoSEQ multiplex PCR, yet TCRdb's version contains in-frame clones alone and is incomplete. The table has roughly 200,000 clones, 79% seen once; the top ten hold approximately 0.73%. The chain is built from TRBV5-1 and TRBJ2-1; TRBD2 aligns across 10 bases. The sequencing input was PBMCs. The clonotype originates from a woman aged 40 to 55 in good health and CMV-seronegative. This chain's CDR3 is CASSIAGGPGEQFF. Written as DNA, the CDR3 is TGCGCCAGCAGCATAGCGGGGGGCCCCGGTGAGCAGTTCTTC.